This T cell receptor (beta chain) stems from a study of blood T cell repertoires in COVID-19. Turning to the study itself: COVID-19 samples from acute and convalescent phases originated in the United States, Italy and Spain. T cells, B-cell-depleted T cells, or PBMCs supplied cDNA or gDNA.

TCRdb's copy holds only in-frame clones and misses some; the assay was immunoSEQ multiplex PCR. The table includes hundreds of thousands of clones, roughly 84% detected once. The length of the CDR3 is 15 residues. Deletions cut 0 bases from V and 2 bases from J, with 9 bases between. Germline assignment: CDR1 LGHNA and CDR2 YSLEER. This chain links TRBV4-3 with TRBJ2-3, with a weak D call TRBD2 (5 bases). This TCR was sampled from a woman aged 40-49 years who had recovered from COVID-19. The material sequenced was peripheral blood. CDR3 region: CASSQEDYSTDTQYF. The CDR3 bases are TGCGCCAGCAGCCAAGAAGACTACTCCACAGATACGCAGTATTTT.